Listed here are 6 T cell receptor beta chains from one sample, sequenced in a study of blood T cell repertoires in COVID-19. Generated by immunoSEQ multiplex PCR, the TCRdb table keeps only in-frame clones and is missing some. The sample shows more than 150,000 clones, under 85% of them seen only once. Sample: peripheral blood. The receptor set was obtained from a woman aged 40 to 50 with acute or convalescent COVID-19.

The chain is built from TRBV6-5 and TRBJ2-7; TRBD1 matches 10 bases. The CDR3 has 13 residues. Germline CDR1 MNHEY, CDR2 SVGAGI. After removal of 8 bases from V and 5 bases from J, the junction contained 6 bases not matched to a gene. DNA for the CDR3: TGTGCCAGCTTTCGACAGGGGGCGGACGAGCAGTACTTC. It specifies CASFRQGADEQYF.

The chain uses TRBV6-5 and TRBJ2-3; TRBD2 is a possible D gene (6 bases). The V end was cut by 6 bases, the J end by 0 bases, with 13 bases between. Germline V CDR1 and CDR2: MNHEY, SVGAGI. This CDR3 is built from 15 residues. The CDR3 sequence is CASSLNSGSTDTQYF. The CDR3 DNA sequence: TGTGCCAGCAGCCTGAACAGCGGGAGCACAGATACGCAGTATTTT.

The CDR3 DNA follows: TGTGCCAGCAGCTTATTTCAGGGTGAAAAACTGTTTTTT. Its translation is CASSLFQGEKLFF. The rearrangement links TRBV11-2 to TRBJ1-4, with D maybe TRBD1 (5 bases). The CDR3 sequence is 13 residues long. V was trimmed by 2 bases and J by 7 bases, leaving 8 bases between them. Looked up from germline, CDR1 is SGHAT and CDR2 is FQNNGV.

This clone was observed a few times. The genes are TRBV19 and TRBJ1-4, with TRBD1 matching 7 bases. The V and J ends lost 7 bases and 5 bases, in that order; junction bases with no gene match: 10. CDR1 is LNHDA, CDR2 SQIVND, per germline (reference sequence). There are 15 residues in the CDR3. This chain's CDR3 is CASKTRDSQNEKLFF. CDR3 nucleotides: TGTGCCAGTAAAACGAGGGACAGCCAAAATGAAAAACTGTTTTTT.

This sequence joins TRBV19 and TRBJ2-1; a possible D gene is TRBD2 (5 bases). The CDR3 consists of 16 residues. V was clipped by 7 bases and J by 0 bases, with 16 bases between them. Germline CDR1 LNHDA, CDR2 SQIVND (reference sequence). The DNA for the CDR3 is TGTGCCAGTAAGGCCCTCATGGGGAGCTCCTACAATGAGCAGTTCTTC. It translates to CASKALMGSSYNEQFF.

The CDR3 DNA reads TGTGCCAGCACTCTCGGGGGGCAGCACTATGGCTACACCTTC. Amino acids: CASTLGGQHYGYTF. The chain has TRBV7-2 and TRBJ1-2; TRBD1 might be the D (6 bases). Germline V CDR1 and CDR2: SGHTA, FQGNSA. V lost 7 bases to trimming and J lost 3 bases, with 15 bases between them. The CDR3 length is 14 residues.